This T cell receptor (beta chain) comes out of a study of cytomegalovirus exposure and HLA in healthy donors. Background on the study: Earlier work reported 100 million or so unique TCR beta sequences from about 180 million T cells. About 85 million unique TCRs from HLA-typed donors were held in an early release of data.

Donors consisted of healthy bone marrow donors. CDR3 length equals 13 residues. V was cut by 5 bases and J by 3 bases, with 10 bases left in between. Germline CDR1 is SEHNR and CDR2 is FQNEAQ (reference sequence). PCR employed 60 Vbeta and 13 Jbeta primers. The table came from immunoSEQ multiplex PCR; TCRdb's copy has only in-frame clones and leaves some out. This table holds about 75,000 clones, around 84% found once. This rearrangement joins TRBV7-9 to TRBJ1-1; possibly TRBD1 for D (6 bases). The source material was PBMCs. This clonotype was sampled from a man aged 65 to 85 in good health and CMV-seropositive. For the CDR3, the DNA is TGTGCCAGCAGCCCGGACAGCTACACTGAAGCTTTCTTT. Translating gives CASSPDSYTEAFF.